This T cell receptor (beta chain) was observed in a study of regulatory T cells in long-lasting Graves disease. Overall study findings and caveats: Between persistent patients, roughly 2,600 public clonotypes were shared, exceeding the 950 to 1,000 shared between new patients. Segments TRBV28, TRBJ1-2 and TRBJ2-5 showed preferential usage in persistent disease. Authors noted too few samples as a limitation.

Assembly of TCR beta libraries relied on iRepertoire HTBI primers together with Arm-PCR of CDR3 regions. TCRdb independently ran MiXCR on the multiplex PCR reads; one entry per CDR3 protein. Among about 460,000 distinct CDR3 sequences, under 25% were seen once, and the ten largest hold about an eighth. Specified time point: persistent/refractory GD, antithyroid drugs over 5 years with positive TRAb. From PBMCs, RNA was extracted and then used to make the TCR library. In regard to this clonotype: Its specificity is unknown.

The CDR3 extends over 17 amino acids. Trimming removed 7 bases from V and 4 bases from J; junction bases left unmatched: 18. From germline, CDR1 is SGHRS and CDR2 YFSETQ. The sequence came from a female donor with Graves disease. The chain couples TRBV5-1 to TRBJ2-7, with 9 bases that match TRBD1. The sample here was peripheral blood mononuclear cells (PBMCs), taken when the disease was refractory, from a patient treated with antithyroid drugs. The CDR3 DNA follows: TGCGCCAGCTTTCCCGGGACAGGGACCATGATAGGATACGAGCAGTACTTC. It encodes CASFPGTGTMIGYEQYF. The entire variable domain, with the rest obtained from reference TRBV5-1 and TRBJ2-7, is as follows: KAGVTQTPRYLIKTRGQQVTLSCSPISGHRSVSWYQQTPGQGLQFLFEYFSETQRNKGNFPGRFSGRQFSNSRSEMNVSTLELGDSALYLCASFPGTGTMIGYEQYFGPGTRLTVT.